This TCR beta chain came from a study of shared clonotypes between healthy human individuals. Turning to the study itself: Plates per donor: three CD4 naive, three CD4 memory, two CD8 naive, one CD8 memory. Study outcomes and limitations: In general, naive subsets displayed greater estimated richness than memory subsets did. It was the few donors that limited the genetic and exposure-history diversity represented.

Regarding this clone: Its cognate antigen is unknown.

Libraries were prepared by immunoSEQ multiplex PCR; TCRdb keeps only in-frame clonotypes and omits some of them. The table shows more than 2 million clones, with nearly 97% occurring only once. The clonotype comes from a man younger than 30 in good health. The sample comprised naive CD4+ T cells sorted from blood. Stated subset: CD45RA+ positively selected.

This chain's CDR3 is CASSYWSGPSYEQYF. Written as DNA, the CDR3 is TGTGCCAGCAGTTATTGGTCAGGACCCTCCTACGAGCAGTACTTC. This chain joins TRBV6-5 and TRBJ2-7; no clear D gene. Trimming took off 3 bases at V and 0 bases at J, with 12 bases between the two ends. CDR3 length: 15 amino acids. Germline-derived CDR1 and CDR2 are MNHEY and SVGAGI.